The present T cell receptor beta chain was sequenced within a study of blood T cell repertoires in COVID-19. On the study more broadly: The study drew acute and convalescent COVID-19 samples from the United States, Italy and Spain. The cDNA or gDNA used as material had been derived from T cells, B-cell-depleted T cells, or PBMCs.

This clone has a single count. As processed by the authors: Reference gene primer amplification gave estimated nucleated cell counts. Produced via immunoSEQ multiplex PCR; TCRdb's table is partial and in-frame only. For V, J and clone size, that table is used; D and trimming come from the DNA. The data contain tens of thousands of clones, 86% of them singletons. The CDR3 extends over 21 amino acids. Germline CDR1 MGHRA, CDR2 YSYEKL. Germline trimming cut 2 bases from V and 0 bases from J; bases unmatched to any gene: 15. The sequencing sample was made of peripheral blood. This TCR derives from a man between 50 and 59 years old with active or convalescent COVID-19. The chain is built from TRBV4-1 and TRBJ2-3; 12 bases are a match to TRBD2. CDR3 in amino acids: CASSQHSQLLAGGPSTDTQYF. For the CDR3, the DNA is TGCGCCAGCAGCCAACACTCCCAACTCCTAGCGGGGGGGCCCAGCACAGATACGCAGTATTTT.